Below are 21 T cell receptor beta chains sequenced from a single sample in a study of control samples from healthy donors and cancer patients (dated by TCRdb to the early 2020s). The library was made by the immunoSEQ multiplex PCR assay. Held by TCRdb, this immuneACCESS table contains in-frame sequences only and omits some clones. Under half of the omission traces to an unresolved V gene where checked; the cause of the rest is unknown. The sample includes roughly 100,000 clones, with about 91% observed a single time. Approximately 14% of the sample is taken by the ten largest. The sequenced material came from blood. These receptors all come from a young man in good health.

In its sample, this clone was seen once. The rearrangement joins TRBV10-3 to TRBJ1-1; possibly TRBD1 for D (6 bases). Deletions cut 0 bases from V and 5 bases from J, with 16 bases between. CDR1 is ENHRY, CDR2 SYGVKD, per germline. This CDR3 is 16 amino acids long. The CDR3: CAISESSAGVGTEAFF. Here the CDR3 DNA reads TGTGCCATCAGTGAGTCATCGGCAGGGGTAGGGACTGAAGCTTTCTTT.

The chain couples TRBV7-9 to TRBJ2-1; tentatively, D is TRBD2 (5 bases). This CDR3 has 12 amino acids. V dropped 4 bases and J dropped 10 bases, with 11 bases sitting between them. Germline CDR1 is SEHNR and CDR2 is FQNEAQ (reference sequence). The CDR3 nucleotides are TGTGCCAGCAGCTCTCTTAGCGAGGAGCAGTTCTTC. This sequence encodes CASSSLSEEQFF.

V gene TRBV21-1 combines with J gene TRBJ1-2. TRBV21-1 corresponds to a pseudogene. The CDR3 runs to 13 residues. The CDR3 DNA reads TGTGCCAGCAGTGGGGGACGGGTGAGTGGCTACACCTTC. Its translation: CASSGGRVSGYTF.

J is TRBJ2-1 and V is TRBV11-2, with D perhaps matching TRBD2 (5 bases). The CDR3 contains 12 residues. CDR1 and CDR2 (germline): SGHAT, FQNNGV. The V end lost 7 bases, the J end lost 6 bases, and 10 bases lay between the germline ends. This chain's CDR3 is CASTVGLNEQFF. Here the CDR3 DNA reads TGTGCCAGCACCGTAGGACTCAATGAGCAGTTCTTC.

The rearrangement joins TRBV7-3 to TRBJ2-4, with 14 bases identical to TRBD2. The CDR3 totals 16 residues. Germline V gene sequence: CDR1 SGHTA, CDR2 FQGTGA. V lost 5 bases and J lost 9; bases outside the gene matches: 9. CDR3 in DNA: TGTGCCAGCAGCCCGGGACTAGCGGGAGAATCGGGCATTCAGTACTTC. It yields the protein CASSPGLAGESGIQYF.

The rearrangement uses TRBV28 and TRBJ1-6; 7 positions match TRBD1. CDR3 size: 15 residues. Germline CDR1 and CDR2: MDHEN and SYDVKM. J lost 5 bases, V lost 2 bases, and 3 bases had no gene match. CDR3 in DNA: TGTGCCAGCAGTTTAAGTCAGGGGGATAATTCACCCCTCCACTTT. Protein product: CASSLSQGDNSPLHF.

J is TRBJ1-5 and V is TRBV5-8; the D is unclear. Germline values: CDR1 SGHTS, CDR2 YDEGEE. V dropped 0 bases and J dropped 0 bases, with 7 bases sitting between them. The CDR3 contains 15 residues. For the CDR3, the DNA is TGTGCCAGCAGCTTGGGAGGGAGTAGCAATCAGCCCCAGCATTTT. It codes for CASSLGGSSNQPQHF.

The chain is built from TRBV2 and TRBJ1-2; 10 bases agree with TRBD1. The ends lost 6 bases at V and 2 bases at J; junction bases unmatched: 9. The length of the CDR3 is 16 residues. CDR1 and CDR2 (germline): SNHLY, FYNNEI. CDR3 nucleotides: TGTGCCAGCAGGGGACGGAGGACAGGGGGGAACTATGGCTACACCTTC. This translates into CASRGRRTGGNYGYTF.

The chain has TRBV19 and TRBJ1-2; D is uncertain. CDR3 size: 17 residues. V was cut by 4 bases and J by 0 bases, with 18 bases left in between. Germline V gives CDR1 LNHDA, CDR2 SQIVND (reference sequence). DNA of the CDR3: TGTGCCAGTAGTACCCGGGTCCTGGGTGCTACTAACTATGGCTACACCTTC. This sequence encodes CASSTRVLGATNYGYTF.

The DNA of the CDR3 is TGTGCCAGCAGCTTACTTCCGAGTTTTGGAGATACGCAGTATTTT. The encoded protein is CASSLLPSFGDTQYF. The chain combines TRBV7-3 with TRBJ2-3; D uncertain. Trimming cost V 2 bases and J 5 bases, with 14 bases left between them. The CDR3 totals 15 residues. The germline V gene encodes CDR1 SGHTA and CDR2 FQGTGA.

The J gene is TRBJ1-1, the V gene TRBV4-1, with D tentatively TRBD1 (5 bases). Trimming pared 5 bases from V and 2 bases from J, leaving 18 bases between. The germline gives CDR1 MGHRA, CDR2 YSYEKL. The CDR3 contains 16 residues. CDR3 residues: CASSFRQSILNTEAFF. For the CDR3, the DNA is TGCGCCAGCAGCTTCCGACAGTCAATCTTAAACACTGAAGCTTTCTTT.

The chain couples TRBV6-2 or TRBV6-3 to TRBJ2-6, with no clear D. CDR1 and CDR2 from the germline V gene are MNHEY and SVGEGT. The V end lost 3 bases, the J end lost 2 bases, and 23 bases lay between the germline ends. The CDR3 has 20 residues. CDR3 protein: CASSYEMTRLWLAGANVLTF. For the CDR3, the DNA is TGTGCCAGCAGTTATGAGATGACCCGGTTGTGGTTGGCTGGGGCCAACGTCCTGACTTTC.

The gene calls are TRBV27 and TRBJ2-2, with 9 bases lining up with TRBD2. CDR1 and CDR2 from the germline V gene are MNHEY and SMNVEV (reference sequence). This CDR3 comprises 16 residues. V was pared by 2 bases and J by 1 base, with 2 bases of the junction left unmatched. CDR3 region: CASSLAGGMNTGELFF. The DNA of the CDR3 is TGTGCCAGCAGTTTAGCGGGAGGGATGAACACCGGGGAGCTGTTTTTT.

This chain uses TRBV3-1 (or the pseudogene TRBV3-2) with TRBJ2-2, with 15 bases aligning to TRBD2. The germline CDR1 and CDR2 sequences are LGHDT and YNNKEL (reference sequence). V gave up 1 base and J gave up 0 bases; unmatched junction bases: 3. The CDR3 has 19 residues. CDR3 sequence reads: CASSQGTSGRVPNTGELFF. The CDR3 region has the DNA TGTGCCAGCAGCCAAGGGACTAGCGGGAGGGTACCGAACACCGGGGAGCTGTTTTTT.

The chain has TRBV28 and TRBJ1-1, with D perhaps TRBD1 (6 bases). In germline, CDR1 is MDHEN, CDR2 SYDVKM. The CDR3 has 12 amino acids. CDR3: CAIITGIAEAFF. The CDR3 DNA reads as TGTGCGATCATCACAGGGATAGCTGAAGCTTTCTTT.

The genes are TRBV7-9 and TRBJ2-7, with 8 bases aligning to TRBD1. J gave up 6 bases and V 2 bases, and 3 bases lay outside the gene matches. The CDR3 loop spans 13 amino acids. Germline-derived CDR1 and CDR2 are SEHNR and FQNEAQ (reference sequence). As DNA, the CDR3 is TGTGCCAGCAGCTTACAGGGGGCAGGCGAGCAGTACTTC. This sequence encodes CASSLQGAGEQYF.

The chain recombines TRBV29-1 with TRBJ2-2, with TRBD2 matching over 9 bases. Germline V lookup: CDR1 SQVTM, CDR2 ANQGSEA. CDR3 length: 15 residues. Trimming at V came to 3 bases and at J to 3 bases, leaving 5 bases not matched to a gene. The CDR3 coding sequence is TGCAGCGTTGAGGTAGCGGGAGATTACACCGGGGAGCTGTTTTTT. The encoded protein is CSVEVAGDYTGELFF.

V gene TRBV20-1 combines with J gene TRBJ1-1; D uncertain. CDR3 length: 11 residues. Germline loops: CDR1 DFQATT, CDR2 SNEGSKA (reference sequence). V was cut by 3 bases and J by 10 bases, with 12 bases left in between. CDR3 loop: CSARLVFGAFF. The DNA for the CDR3 is TGCAGTGCTAGGTTAGTCTTCGGAGCTTTCTTT.

This clone was seen a handful of times. The chain uses TRBV3-1 (or the pseudogene TRBV3-2) and TRBJ2-7; 9 bases line up with TRBD1. Trimming at V came to 4 bases and at J to 9 bases, leaving 7 bases not matched to a gene. Germline V gives CDR1 LGHDT, CDR2 YNNKEL (reference sequence). The CDR3 is 13 amino acids. The CDR3 reads CASSRLGTGTQYF. The CDR3 DNA sequence: TGTGCCAGCAGCCGCCTAGGGACAGGGACGCAGTACTTC.

The chain combines TRBV19 with TRBJ1-1, with D possibly matching TRBD1 (5 bases). Between the trimmed V and J ends, which lost 6 bases and 5 bases, there was a span of 13 bases. From germline, CDR1 is LNHDA and CDR2 SQIVND (reference sequence). This CDR3 has 13 residues. CDR3 region: CASRNQGGTEAFF. DNA for the CDR3: TGTGCCAGTAGGAATCAGGGAGGAACTGAAGCTTTCTTT. The full variable domain, rest sourced from reference TRBV19 and TRBJ1-1, is DGGITQSPKYLFRKEGQNVTLSCEQNLNHDAMYWYRQDPGQGLRLIYYSQIVNDFQKGDIAEGYSVSREKKESFPLTVTSAQKNPTAFYLCASRNQGGTEAFFGQGTRLTVV.

The gene calls are TRBV6-5 and TRBJ1-5, with D unclear. The CDR3 length is 13 residues. The germline CDR1 and CDR2 sequences are MNHEY and SVGAGI. With 8 bases removed from V and 4 bases from J, the gap between germline ends came to 12 bases. The CDR3 region is CASHGSQNQPQHF. In nucleotides, the CDR3 is TGTGCCAGCCATGGGAGCCAGAATCAGCCCCAGCATTTT.